A single sample is the source of the 10 T cell receptor beta chains below, sequenced in a study of blood T cell repertoires in COVID-19. Clones were read by immunoSEQ multiplex PCR, and TCRdb kept only the in-frame ones, dropping some. The sample has about 190,000 clones, just under 85% seen once. The sequenced sample consisted of peripheral blood. The receptors come from a woman in her sixties or seventies with active or convalescent COVID-19.

The rearrangement links TRBV7-8 to TRBJ2-3; maybe TRBD1 (6 bases). Germline V CDR1 and CDR2: SGHVS, FQNEAQ. This CDR3 is built from 15 residues. The V and J ends lost 3 bases and 2 bases respectively, with 12 bases between them. The CDR3 coding sequence is TGTGCCAGCAGCTTCACAGGGCCCCCCACAGATACGCAGTATTTT. This gives the protein CASSFTGPPTDTQYF.

V gene TRBV27 combines with J gene TRBJ1-1; 7 bases match TRBD1. The CDR3 sequence is 19 residues long. The germline V gene has CDR1 MNHEY and CDR2 SMNVEV (reference sequence). The junction had 13 bases not matched to a gene; V was cut back by 0 bases and J by 0 bases. This chain's CDR3 is CASSLSAQGTYRMNTEAFF. As DNA, the CDR3 is TGTGCCAGCAGTTTATCCGCACAGGGGACCTACCGGATGAACACTGAAGCTTTCTTT.

The J gene is TRBJ2-3, the V gene TRBV11-2, with TRBD2 as a possible D gene (6 bases). Between the trimmed V and J ends, which lost 5 bases and 5 bases, there was a span of 14 bases. The germline V gene has CDR1 SGHAT and CDR2 FQNNGV. The CDR3 is 14 amino acids. CDR3 in DNA: TGTGCCAGCAGCCCGGCACCCGGGGGAGATACGCAGTATTTT. The encoded protein is CASSPAPGGDTQYF.

The rearrangement uses TRBV28 and TRBJ2-4; a weak D match, TRBD1 (6 bases). The germline V gene has CDR1 MDHEN and CDR2 SYDVKM. V lost 3 bases, J lost 7 bases, and 13 bases lay in between. The CDR3 extends over 14 amino acids. The CDR3 nucleotides are TGTGCCAGCAGTTTTTCCAAAGGGGGTAACATTCAGTACTTC. It encodes CASSFSKGGNIQYF.

The CDR3 sequence: CASSVGRVLNEQYF. CDR3 nucleotide sequence: TGTGCCAGCAGCGTAGGGAGGGTTTTGAACGAGCAGTACTTC. The chain carries TRBV9 and TRBJ2-7, with D perhaps TRBD2 (6 bases). This CDR3 comprises 14 residues. Germline lookup yields CDR1 SGDLS and CDR2 YYNGEE. V shed 0 bases and J shed 5 bases, with 12 bases lying between them.

This clone has only a few counts. The rearrangement uses TRBV30 and TRBJ1-2, with 9 positions matching TRBD1. CDR1 and CDR2 from the germline V gene are GTSNPN and SVGIG (reference sequence). The CDR3 consists of 16 residues. V was clipped by 0 bases and J by 3 bases; unmatched bases: 8. CDR3 amino acids: CAWSVRLGQGDYGYTF. DNA for the CDR3: TGTGCCTGGAGTGTACGCTTGGGACAGGGTGACTATGGCTACACCTTC.

This sequence joins TRBV28 and TRBJ2-7; TRBD1 agrees at 8 bases. The V segment lost 6 bases and the J segment 11 bases; nucleotides outside the gene matches: 15. The length of the CDR3 is 14 residues. Germline lookup yields CDR1 MDHEN and CDR2 SYDVKM. The CDR3 is CASSPGTGPEPEYF. For the CDR3, the DNA is TGTGCCAGCAGCCCCGGGACAGGACCTGAGCCAGAGTACTTC.

The CDR3 sequence: CATSDPPQETQYF. In DNA form, the CDR3 reads TGTGCCACCAGTGATCCCCCTCAAGAGACCCAGTACTTC. This chain connects TRBV24-1 to TRBJ2-5; D unclear. The V end was cut by 3 bases, the J end by 2 bases, with 6 bases between. The length of the CDR3 is 13 residues. The germline gives CDR1 KGHDR, CDR2 SFDVKD.

The rearrangement links TRBV12-5 to TRBJ1-4, with TRBD1 as a possible D gene (5 bases). Germline assignment: CDR1 LGHNT and CDR2 FRNRAP. The V end was cut by 7 bases, the J end by 7 bases, with 16 bases between. This CDR3 has 14 amino acids. The CDR3 loop is CASARATAPEKLFF. The CDR3 DNA is TGTGCTAGTGCCCGGGCGACAGCCCCTGAAAAACTGTTTTTT.

This clone was observed once. The CDR3 DNA follows: TGTGCCAGCAGTGAGCAGGGCATCGGGGCCAACGTCCTGACTTTC. Translated: CASSEQGIGANVLTF. The rearrangement links TRBV2 to TRBJ2-6; TRBD1 might be the D (5 bases). The V gene lost 3 bases and the J gene lost 4 bases, with 10 bases spanning the gap. This CDR3 spans 15 amino acids. Germline V gene sequence: CDR1 SNHLY, CDR2 FYNNEI.